This T cell receptor beta chain was documented in a study of blood T cell repertoires in COVID-19. Study in general: Samples of COVID-19 (acute and convalescent) were obtained from the United States, Italy and Spain.

Original analysis: How many nucleated cells were present was estimated from reference gene primer amplification. Assay used: immunoSEQ multiplex PCR; TCRdb lists only in-frame clones, some missing. The V and J calls and clone size were taken over from that table, and D and trimming were inferred from the DNA. The table shows 200,000 to 250,000 clones, with 83% occurring only once. The CDR3 is 19 residues long. The sequenced sample was peripheral blood. This TCR came from a woman aged 30 to 39 with COVID-19, enrolled during active disease. The chain uses TRBV12-2 and TRBJ2-2; the table gives TRBD2 as D, unverified against the DNA. TRBV12-2 is reported as a pseudogene. The CDR3 loop is CASRPPTGTSGENTGELFF. The CDR3 region has the DNA TGTGCAAGTCGTCCACCGACCGGGACTAGCGGGGAAAACACCGGGGAGCTGTTTTTT.